This TCR beta chain originates from a study of blood T cell repertoires in COVID-19. For the study at large: Italy, Spain and the United States were the sources of the convalescent and acute COVID-19 samples. The cDNA or gDNA used as material had been derived from T cells, B-cell-depleted T cells, or PBMCs.

The V and J ends lost 5 bases and 1 base respectively, with 11 bases between them. This CDR3 is 14 amino acids long. The germline V gene has CDR1 SGHAT and CDR2 FQNNGV. This clone has a handful of counts. As processed by the authors: The assay estimated nucleated cells by amplifying reference gene primers. This table comes from immunoSEQ multiplex PCR, and its TCRdb copy is limited to in-frame clones, with some not included. V and J calls and clone size are those listed in that table; D and trimming were worked out from the DNA. The sample consists of 250,000 to 300,000 clones, about 89% of them appearing once.

This rearrangement joins TRBV11-2 to TRBJ1-1, with a weak D call TRBD1 (5 bases). This TCR was recovered from a man aged 40-50 years with acute or convalescent COVID-19. The sequencing sample was made of peripheral blood. The CDR3 loop reads CASSKGRGNTEAFF. The CDR3 DNA is TGTGCCAGCAGCAAGGGAAGGGGGAACACTGAAGCTTTCTTT.